The source of this T cell receptor beta chain is a study of cytomegalovirus exposure and HLA in healthy donors. Broader study findings: Presence/absence analyses assumed roughly uniform sequencing depth across donors.

Comment on this clone: The antigen is undetermined.

The PCR made use of 60 Vbeta and 13 Jbeta primers. Repertoires were generated with immunoSEQ multiplex PCR, while TCRdb's copy carries only in-frame clones and drops some. Among over 150,000 clones, 60% to 80% were seen once, and the ten largest hold roughly 3%. Germline V gene lookup returns CDR1 MNHEY and CDR2 SVGAGI. This CDR3 comprises 16 residues. Trimming cost V 1 base and J 4 bases, with 16 bases left between them. J is TRBJ1-1 and V is TRBV6-5; D gene ambiguous. This clonotype was obtained from a woman aged 25 to 45 in good health and CMV-seronegative. The sample comprised PBMCs. CDR3 coding DNA: TGTGCCAGCAGTTACTTCGGGGAAAGAACGGTCACTGAAGCTTTCTTT. The encoded protein is CASSYFGERTVTEAFF.